The 20 T cell receptor beta chains reported below all come from one sample, sequenced in a study of cytomegalovirus exposure and HLA in healthy donors. Use of 60 Vbeta and 13 Jbeta primers characterized the PCR. Assay: immunoSEQ multiplex PCR; the TCRdb copy retains only in-frame clones and omits some. Of 130,000 or so clones in the sample, 75% were seen once. The sequenced sample consisted of PBMCs. These receptors were obtained from a middle-aged woman in good health and CMV-seropositive.

J is TRBJ2-5 and V is TRBV30, with 9 bases aligning to TRBD1. With V trimmed by 5 bases and J by 7 bases, 14 bases remained unmatched. This CDR3 is built from 15 residues. Germline V gene data show CDR1 as GTSNPN and CDR2 as SVGIG (reference sequence). CDR3 DNA sequence: TGTGCCTGGGCGTGGGGACAGGGCCCCGCTGGGACCCAGTACTTC. Translating it yields CAWAWGQGPAGTQYF.

As DNA, the CDR3 is TGTGCCAGCTCGCCCACAGGGGGCAGTGCAGATACGCAGTATTTT. Translated, it gives CASSPTGGSADTQYF. The chain carries TRBV18 and TRBJ2-3, with 9 bases fitting TRBD1. This CDR3 is 15 amino acids long. V lost 6 bases and J lost 4; bases outside the gene matches: 8. Germline CDR1 reads KGHSH; CDR2 reads LQKENI.

The chain couples TRBV6-1 to TRBJ1-1; no clear D gene. The CDR3 has 15 amino acids. The V gene's germline CDR1 is MNHNS and CDR2 SASEGT. V was shortened by 3 bases and J by 5 bases, with 16 bases between the two germline ends. Here the CDR3 reads CASSEGLRARTEAFF. The CDR3, as DNA: TGTGCCAGCAGTGAGGGGTTGAGGGCGCGGACTGAAGCTTTCTTT.

For the CDR3, the DNA is TGTGCCAGCAGCGTCTACGAGCAGTACTTC. It is translated as CASSVYEQYF. This rearrangement joins TRBV2 to TRBJ2-7, with D hard to call. Per the germline V gene, CDR1 is SNHLY and CDR2 is FYNNEI. This CDR3 has 10 amino acids. V shed 6 bases and J shed 3 bases, with 3 bases lying between them.

The CDR3 is CASSFEGQGGYGYTF. The CDR3 coding sequence is TGTGCCAGCAGCTTTGAGGGCCAGGGAGGCTATGGCTACACCTTC. The chain combines TRBV13 with TRBJ1-2; the D gene is possibly TRBD1 (5 bases). Germline CDR1 is PRHDT and CDR2 is FYEKMQ (reference sequence). The CDR3 spans 15 residues. Trimming shortened V by 3 bases and J by 4 bases, and 15 bases separated the two germline ends.

This chain connects TRBV9 to TRBJ2-7, with D unclear. The ends were cut back, 4 bases at V and 9 bases at J, with 20 bases in the middle. This CDR3 spans 14 amino acids. CDR1 is SGDLS, CDR2 YYNGEE, per germline. The CDR3 DNA sequence: TGTGCCAGCAGCCCCGCCCCCTCCCCGGGTTGGCAGTACTTC. Amino acid sequence: CASSPAPSPGWQYF.

This clone was seen only once. V gene TRBV6-6 combines with J gene TRBJ2-2, with TRBD1 matching 8 bases. Germline-derived CDR1 and CDR2 are MNHNY and SVGAGI (reference sequence). The CDR3 contains 15 residues. Unmatched junction bases numbered 0, after V lost 0 bases and J lost 3 bases. The CDR3 protein is CASSYSTGDTGELFF. CDR3 bases: TGTGCCAGCAGTTACTCGACAGGGGACACCGGGGAGCTGTTTTTT.

This clone was observed at least ten times. The rearrangement joins TRBV4-3 to TRBJ2-6; possibly TRBD2 for D (5 bases). CDR3 size: 17 residues. With 1 base removed from V and 1 base from J, the gap between germline ends came to 11 bases. Germline V lookup: CDR1 LGHNA, CDR2 YSLEER. The CDR3 DNA reads TGCGCCAGCAGCCAAGCGGCGGGCCTGTCTGGGGCCAACGTCCTGACTTTC. Its translation: CASSQAAGLSGANVLTF.

This sequence joins TRBV28 and TRBJ1-1, with D unresolved. The CDR3 runs to 11 residues. V gave up 5 bases and J gave up 2 bases, with 3 bases separating them. Per germline, CDR1 MDHEN and CDR2 SYDVKM. The CDR3 bases are TGTGCCAGCAGTACAAACACTGAAGCTTTCTTT. It specifies CASSTNTEAFF.

V and J are TRBV7-9 and TRBJ1-4, with 8 bases fitting TRBD1. J gave up 6 bases and V 4 bases, and 7 bases lay outside the gene matches. The CDR3 extends over 15 amino acids. Germline assignment: CDR1 SEHNR and CDR2 FQNEAQ (reference sequence). CDR3 sequence: CASSSGGQADEKLFF. The CDR3 nucleotides are TGTGCCAGCAGCTCTGGGGGACAGGCGGATGAAAAACTGTTTTTT. Together with reference TRBV7-9 and TRBJ1-4, the CDR3 gives the full variable domain: DTGVSQNPRHKITKRGQNVTFRCDPISEHNRLYWYRQTLGQGPEFLTYFQNEAQLEKSRLLSDRFSAERPKGSFSTLEIQRTEQGDSAMYLCASSSGGQADEKLFFGSGTQLSVL.

This chain uses TRBV9 with TRBJ1-4, with 9 bases that match TRBD1. The length of the CDR3 is 14 residues. V dropped 2 bases and J dropped 5; count of bases not matched to a gene: 1. Per the germline V gene, CDR1 is SGDLS and CDR2 is YYNGEE. CDR3 in amino acids: CASSVGTGNEKLFF. In DNA form, the CDR3 reads TGTGCCAGCAGCGTGGGGACAGGGAATGAAAAACTGTTTTTT.

The CDR3 DNA sequence: TGTGCCAGCCAAATCTCCGGGACAGGCAATCAGCCCCAGCATTTT. Translated, it gives CASQISGTGNQPQHF. The chain links TRBV6-5 to TRBJ1-5; 7 nucleotides match TRBD1. Germline lookup yields CDR1 MNHEY and CDR2 SVGAGI. The J segment lost 2 bases and the V segment lost 8 bases, leaving 9 bases of the junction unmatched. CDR3 length equals 15 residues.

This chain uses TRBV6-5 with TRBJ1-5; 7 positions agree with TRBD1. This CDR3 has 15 residues. Germline V gene lookup returns CDR1 MNHEY and CDR2 SVGAGI. J was trimmed by 1 base and V by 8 bases; bases with no gene match: 8. This chain's CDR3 is CASALFRGSNQPQHF. In nucleotides, the CDR3 is TGTGCCAGCGCCCTCTTCAGGGGGAGCAATCAGCCCCAGCATTTT.

There are a few counts of this clone. The chain has TRBV5-1 and TRBJ1-2; unclear D gene. Germline CDR1 SGHRS, CDR2 YFSETQ. V lost 0 bases and J lost 2, with 11 bases in between. The CDR3 is 15 residues long. CDR3 amino acids: CASSLARTGNYGYTF. CDR3 nucleotides: TGCGCCAGCAGCTTGGCCCGGACTGGGAACTATGGCTACACCTTC.

The CDR3 is CASSYVGQGFNEQFF. The CDR3 nucleotides are TGTGCCAGCAGCTACGTAGGACAGGGTTTCAATGAGCAGTTCTTC. The chain has TRBV6-5 and TRBJ2-1, with 8 nucleotides matching TRBD1. In germline, CDR1 is MNHEY, CDR2 SVGAGI. V lost 6 bases and J lost 6; bases outside the gene matches: 10. The CDR3 spans 15 residues.

V gene TRBV4-3 combines with J gene TRBJ2-1; TRBD2 matches at 10 bases. Germline CDR1 reads LGHNA; CDR2 reads YSLEER. There are 17 residues in the CDR3. V lost 3 bases and J lost 7; bases outside the gene matches: 12. In DNA form, the CDR3 reads TGCGCCAGCAGCCACCAGATGGAGCGGGAGGGCGGAAATGAGCAGTTCTTC. Its translation is CASSHQMEREGGNEQFF.

The chain combines TRBV30 with TRBJ2-1; 8 bases map to TRBD1. The CDR3 totals 13 residues. The germline V gene has CDR1 GTSNPN and CDR2 SVGIG (reference sequence). The trim removed 0 bases at V and 8 bases at J, leaving 3 bases unmatched. The CDR3, as DNA: TGTGCCTGGAGTGTTCAGGGGGCCGATGAGCAGTTCTTC. This translates into CAWSVQGADEQFF.

This clone was seen once. The chain recombines TRBV27 with TRBJ1-1; TRBD1 might be the D (6 bases). Germline CDR1 MNHEY, CDR2 SMNVEV (reference sequence). Trimming took 4 bases from V and 3 from J, leaving 21 bases between them. The CDR3 totals 17 residues. The CDR3: CASSYLRQVGEDTEAFF. The CDR3 DNA is TGTGCCAGCAGTTACCTAAGACAGGTTGGAGAGGACACTGAAGCTTTCTTT.

The V and J genes are TRBV9 and TRBJ1-4; D is undetermined. Per germline, CDR1 SGDLS and CDR2 YYNGEE. This CDR3 contains 14 residues. With 3 bases removed from V and 0 bases from J, the gap between germline ends came to 6 bases. The CDR3: CASSATTTNEKLFF. The CDR3 region has the DNA TGTGCCAGCAGCGCAACTACAACTAATGAAAAACTGTTTTTT.

This clone has just one count. This chain links TRBV5-1 with TRBJ2-2; 12 nucleotides agree with TRBD2. J was trimmed by 5 bases and V by 2 bases; bases with no gene match: 7. This CDR3 has 17 residues. From germline, CDR1 is SGHRS and CDR2 YFSETQ. The CDR3, as DNA: TGCGCCAGCAGCTTCGGCTCGACTAGCGGGAGAACCGGGGAGCTGTTTTTT. Translation gives CASSFGSTSGRTGELFF.